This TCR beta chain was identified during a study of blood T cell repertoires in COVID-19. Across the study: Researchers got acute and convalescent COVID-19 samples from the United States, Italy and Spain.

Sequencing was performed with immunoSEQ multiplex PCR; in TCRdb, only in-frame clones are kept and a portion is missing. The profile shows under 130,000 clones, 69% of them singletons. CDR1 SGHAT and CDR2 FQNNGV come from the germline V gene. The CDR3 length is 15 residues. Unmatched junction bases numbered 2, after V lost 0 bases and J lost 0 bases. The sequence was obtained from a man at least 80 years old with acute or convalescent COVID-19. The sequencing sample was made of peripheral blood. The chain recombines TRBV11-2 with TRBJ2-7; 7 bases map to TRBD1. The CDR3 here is CASSLEGTVSYEQYF. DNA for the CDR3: TGTGCCAGCAGCTTAGAAGGGACAGTCTCCTACGAGCAGTACTTC. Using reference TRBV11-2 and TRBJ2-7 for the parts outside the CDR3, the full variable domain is EAGVAQSPRYKIIEKRQSVAFWCNPISGHATLYWYQQILGQGPKLLIQFQNNGVVDDSQLPKDRFSAERLKGVDSTLKIQPAKLEDSAVYLCASSLEGTVSYEQYFGPGTRLTVT.